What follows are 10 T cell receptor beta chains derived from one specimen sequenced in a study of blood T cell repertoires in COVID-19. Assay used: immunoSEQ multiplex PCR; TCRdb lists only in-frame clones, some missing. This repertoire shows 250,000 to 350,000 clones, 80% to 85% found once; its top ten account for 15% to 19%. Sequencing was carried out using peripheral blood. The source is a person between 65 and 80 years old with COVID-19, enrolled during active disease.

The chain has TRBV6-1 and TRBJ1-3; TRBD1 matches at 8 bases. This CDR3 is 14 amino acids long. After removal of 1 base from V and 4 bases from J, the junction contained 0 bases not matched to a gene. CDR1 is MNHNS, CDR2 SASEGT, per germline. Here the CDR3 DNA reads TGTGCCAGCAGTGAAGGGACAGGGGGAAACACCATATATTTT. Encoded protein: CASSEGTGGNTIYF.

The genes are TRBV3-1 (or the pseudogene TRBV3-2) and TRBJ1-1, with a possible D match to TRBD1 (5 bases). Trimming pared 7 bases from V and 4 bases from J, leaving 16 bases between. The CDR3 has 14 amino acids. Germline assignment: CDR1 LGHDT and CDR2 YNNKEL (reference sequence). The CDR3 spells CASTQGRVATEAFF. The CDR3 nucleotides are TGTGCCAGCACCCAGGGCAGGGTGGCCACTGAAGCTTTCTTT.

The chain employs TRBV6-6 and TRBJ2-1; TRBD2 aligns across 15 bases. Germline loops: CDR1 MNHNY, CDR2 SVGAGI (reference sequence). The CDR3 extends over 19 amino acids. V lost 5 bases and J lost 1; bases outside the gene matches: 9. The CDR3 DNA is TGTGCCAGCAGTCGCACTCCGGGACTAGCGGGGGGATCCTACAATGAGCAGTTCTTC. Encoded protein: CASSRTPGLAGGSYNEQFF.

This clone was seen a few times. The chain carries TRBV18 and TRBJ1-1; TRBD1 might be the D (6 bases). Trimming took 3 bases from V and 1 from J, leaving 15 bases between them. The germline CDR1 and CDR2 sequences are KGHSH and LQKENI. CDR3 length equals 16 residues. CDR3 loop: CASSPELTGQNTEAFF. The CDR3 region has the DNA TGTGCCAGCTCACCTGAGCTTACGGGACAGAACACTGAAGCTTTCTTT.

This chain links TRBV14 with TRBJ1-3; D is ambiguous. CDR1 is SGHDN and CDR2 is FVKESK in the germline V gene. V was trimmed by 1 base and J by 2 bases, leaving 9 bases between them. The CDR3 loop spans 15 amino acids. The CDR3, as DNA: TGTGCCAGCAGCCAAGGCGGGAATCCTGGAAACACCATATATTTT. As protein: CASSQGGNPGNTIYF.

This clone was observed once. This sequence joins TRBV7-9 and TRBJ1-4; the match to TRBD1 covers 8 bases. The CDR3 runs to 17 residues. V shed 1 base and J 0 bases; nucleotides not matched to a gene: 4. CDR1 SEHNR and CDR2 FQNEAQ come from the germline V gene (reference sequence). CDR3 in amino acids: CASSLDSGGATNEKLFF. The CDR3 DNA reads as TGTGCCAGCAGCTTAGACTCAGGGGGCGCAACTAATGAAAAACTGTTTTTT.

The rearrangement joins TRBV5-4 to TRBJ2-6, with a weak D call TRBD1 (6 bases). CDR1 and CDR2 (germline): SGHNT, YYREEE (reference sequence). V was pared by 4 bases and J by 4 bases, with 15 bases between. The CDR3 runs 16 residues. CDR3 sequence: CASSRPQGMGANVLTF. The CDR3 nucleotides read TGTGCCAGCAGCAGGCCACAGGGCATGGGGGCCAACGTCCTGACTTTC.

For the CDR3, the DNA is TGTGCCAGCAGCCAAGATCGAGGTTATGTGGAGACCCAGTACTTC. Its translation is CASSQDRGYVETQYF. The rearrangement joins TRBV3-1 (or the pseudogene TRBV3-2) to TRBJ2-5; D is undetermined. The CDR3 runs 15 residues. Germline V gene data show CDR1 as LGHDT and CDR2 as YNNKEL (reference sequence). The V gene lost 0 bases and the J gene lost 5 bases, with 13 bases spanning the gap.

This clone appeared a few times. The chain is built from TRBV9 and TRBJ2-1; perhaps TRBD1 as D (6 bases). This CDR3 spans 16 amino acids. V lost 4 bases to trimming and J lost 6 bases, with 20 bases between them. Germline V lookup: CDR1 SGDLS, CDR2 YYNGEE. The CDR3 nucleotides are TGTGCCAGCAGCCGCCAGACAGGCCTGAGGGCCAATGAGCAGTTCTTC. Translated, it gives CASSRQTGLRANEQFF.

Here the CDR3 DNA reads TGTGCCAGCAGCTTAAAAGGGACTAGCGGGAGTCGGACTTACGAGCAGTACTTC. As protein: CASSLKGTSGSRTYEQYF. V gene TRBV7-2 combines with J gene TRBJ2-7; TRBD2 aligns across 14 bases. This CDR3 region has 18 residues. V dropped 2 bases and J dropped 4; count of bases not matched to a gene: 10. Germline loops: CDR1 SGHTA, CDR2 FQGNSA.